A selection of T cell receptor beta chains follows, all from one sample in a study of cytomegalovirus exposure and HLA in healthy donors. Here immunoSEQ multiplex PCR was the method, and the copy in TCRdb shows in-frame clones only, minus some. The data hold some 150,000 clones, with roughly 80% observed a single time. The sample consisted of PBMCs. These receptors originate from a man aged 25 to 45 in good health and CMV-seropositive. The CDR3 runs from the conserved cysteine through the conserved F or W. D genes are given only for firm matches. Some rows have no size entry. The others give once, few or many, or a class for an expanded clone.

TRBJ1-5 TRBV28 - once TGTGCCAGCAGTCCTCCCGTTACACCCCAGCATTTT CASSPPVTPQHF
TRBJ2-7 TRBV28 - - TGTGCCAGCAGTTTTGCGGGAGAGCAGTACTTC CASSFAGEQYF
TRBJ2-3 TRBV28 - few TGTGCCAGCAGTTTACGGACTCCGACGGTTCCGCAGTATTTT CASSLRTPTVPQYF
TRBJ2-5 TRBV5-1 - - TGCGCCAGCCGAGCGGGTGGAGAGACCCAGTACTTC CASRAGGETQYF
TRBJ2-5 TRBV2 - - TGTGCCAGCAGCCGGACTGGCGGCGAGACCCAGTACTTC CASSRTGGETQYF
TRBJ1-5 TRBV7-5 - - TGTGTCAGAAGCTTAGTTCAGGACAATAGCAATCAGCCCCAGCATTTT CVRSLVQDNSNQPQHF
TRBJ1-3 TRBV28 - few TGTGCCAGCAGCCGTGTGGATCCGAGGTACACCATATATTTT CASSRVDPRYTIYF
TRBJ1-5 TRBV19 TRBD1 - TGTGCCAGTAGTCCTCAGGGACAGGGGGCGGTTCAGCCCCAGCATTTT CASSPQGQGAVQPQHF
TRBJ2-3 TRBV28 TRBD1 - TGTGCCAGCAGTTTCGGACAGGGCCACTCCCAGGCGCAGTATTTT CASSFGQGHSQAQYF
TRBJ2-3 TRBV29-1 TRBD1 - TGCAGCGTTGAGGGTGGGGGACAGGGACCAGATACGCAGTATTTT CSVEGGGQGPDTQYF
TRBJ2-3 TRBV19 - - TGTGCCAGCAAGCGGAGTGGGACTTCCACAGATACGCAGTATTTT CASKRSGTSTDTQYF
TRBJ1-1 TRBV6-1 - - TGTGCCAGCAGTGAAGTGTGGAGCCCTGGAACTGAAGCTTTCTTT CASSEVWSPGTEAFF
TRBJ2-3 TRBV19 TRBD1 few TGTGCCAGTAGTTCCATAAAGGGAGGGACAGGGGTCACAGATACGCAGTATTTT CASSSIKGGTGVTDTQYF
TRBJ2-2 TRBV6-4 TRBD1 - TGTGCCAGCAGTGTGGACAGGGTCACCGGGGAGCTGTTTTTT CASSVDRVTGELFF
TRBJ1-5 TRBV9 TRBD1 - TGTGCCAGCAGCCCCAGCAGTAGGACAGGGGGGTTGGAAGGCAATCAGCCCCAGCATTTT CASSPSSRTGGLEGNQPQHF
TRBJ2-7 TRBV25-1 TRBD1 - TGTGCCAGCAGCGGGGACAGGGCACCCCTCCACGAGCAGTACTTC CASSGDRAPLHEQYF
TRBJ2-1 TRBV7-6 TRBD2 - TGTGCCAGCAGCTTAGGGGGACTAGCGGGGCCGGGTGAGCAGTTCTTC CASSLGGLAGPGEQFF
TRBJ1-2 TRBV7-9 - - TGTGCCAGCAGCTTAGTTGAGGGAAGCTATGGCTACACCTTC CASSLVEGSYGYTF
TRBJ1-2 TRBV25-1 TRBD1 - TGTGCCAGCAGTCCTAGGACAGGGGCAGACTATGGCTACACCTTC CASSPRTGADYGYTF
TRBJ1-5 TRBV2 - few TGTGCCAGCAGTGAAAAGGGGGAACAGCCCCAGCATTTT CASSEKGEQPQHF
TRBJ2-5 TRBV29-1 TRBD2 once TGCAGCGTTGATGGGGAAGCGGGGGGGGCTAGAGGAGAGACCCAGTACTTC CSVDGEAGGARGETQYF
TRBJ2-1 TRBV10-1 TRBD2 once TGCGCCAGCAGTGACGGTAGCGGGGGAACCTACAATGAGCAGTTCTTC CASSDGSGGTYNEQFF
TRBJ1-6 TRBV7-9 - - TGTGCCAGCAGCTTACCCGGGAGGCAGGATTCACCCCTCCACTTT CASSLPGRQDSPLHF
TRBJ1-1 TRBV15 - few TGTGCCACCAGCAGAGAAGGGAGCGTGAACACTGAAGCTTTCTTT CATSREGSVNTEAFF
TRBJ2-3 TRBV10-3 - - TGTGCCATCAGTGAGCCCGAGGGGGGGATTACCACAGATACGCAGTATTTT CAISEPEGGITTDTQYF
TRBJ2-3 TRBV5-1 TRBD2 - TGCGCCAGCAGCTTGGGACTAGCGGGGGGGCCAGATACGCAGTATTTT CASSLGLAGGPDTQYF
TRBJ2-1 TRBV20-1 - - TGCAGTGCTAGTTGGGGCCGTTCCAAGTTCTTC CSASWGRSKFF
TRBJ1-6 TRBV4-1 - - TGCGCCAGCAGCCAAGAGGCAGGGGTCTCCTATAATTCACCCCTCCACTTT CASSQEAGVSYNSPLHF
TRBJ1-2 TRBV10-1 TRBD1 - TGCGCCAGCAAACACCGGACAGGGGGCGCCTATGGCTACACCTTC CASKHRTGGAYGYTF
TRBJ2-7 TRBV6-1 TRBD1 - TGTGCCAGCAGTTCCCATCGACAGGGACGGTACGAGCAGTACTTC CASSSHRQGRYEQYF
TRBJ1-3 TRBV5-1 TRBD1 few TGCGCCAGCCAGGGGGATCCAAGCTCTGGAAACACCATATATTTT CASQGDPSSGNTIYF
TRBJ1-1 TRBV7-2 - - TGTGCCAGCAGCGTTCAGGGTGCGAACACTGAAGCTTTCTTT CASSVQGANTEAFF
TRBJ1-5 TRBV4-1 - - TGCGCCAGCAGCCAAGTAATAGGAGGAGGCATGGGTCAGCCCCAGCATTTT CASSQVIGGGMGQPQHF
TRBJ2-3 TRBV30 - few TGTGCCTGGAGTTATGGGGGAGGGGGGGCAGATACGCAGTATTTT CAWSYGGGGADTQYF
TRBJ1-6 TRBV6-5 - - TGTGCCAGCAGTCCAGGCGCCTATAATTCACCCCTCCACTTT CASSPGAYNSPLHF
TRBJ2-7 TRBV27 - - TGTGCCAGCAGTTTATTCGGGGGTTTCGGCTACGAGCAGTACTTC CASSLFGGFGYEQYF
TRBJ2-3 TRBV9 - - TGTGCCAGCAGCCTGAGGAGGAGAGATACGCAGTATTTT CASSLRRRDTQYF
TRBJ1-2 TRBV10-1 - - TGCGCCAGCAGTGAGTTCTCGGGACTGGCCAGTGGCTACACCTTC CASSEFSGLASGYTF
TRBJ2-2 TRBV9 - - TGTGCCAGCAGCGTAGGAGGGCGGGGGCACACCGGGGAGCTGTTTTTT CASSVGGRGHTGELFF
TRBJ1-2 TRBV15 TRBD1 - TGTGCCACCAGCAGTGGACAGGGTGCTGGCTACACCTTC CATSSGQGAGYTF
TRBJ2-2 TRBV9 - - TGTGCCAGCAGCGTAGCGGGTAGTGGCGGGGAGCTGTTTTTT CASSVAGSGGELFF
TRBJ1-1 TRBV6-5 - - TGTGCCAGCAGTCCCGCGGGGTCCGGCAGCACTGAAGCTTTCTTT CASSPAGSGSTEAFF
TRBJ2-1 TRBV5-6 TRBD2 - TGTGCCAGCAGCCACAAACTAGCGGGGGGGCATGGTGAGCAGTTCTTC CASSHKLAGGHGEQFF
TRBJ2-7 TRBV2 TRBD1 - TGTGCCAGCAGTGAAGGACCCCCGGACAGGGGCTTTCAGTACTTC CASSEGPPDRGFQYF
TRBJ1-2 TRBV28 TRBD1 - TGTGCCAGCAGCCCCGGGGACCAGACAGGGGGCTATGGCTACACCTTC CASSPGDQTGGYGYTF
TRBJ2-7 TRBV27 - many TGTGCCAGCAGTTTAGGCAGCGCCCCCTACGAGCAGTACTTC CASSLGSAPYEQYF
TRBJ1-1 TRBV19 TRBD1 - TGTGCCAGTAGAAGGGACAGCCTGGGGTACACTGAAGCTTTCTTT CASRRDSLGYTEAFF
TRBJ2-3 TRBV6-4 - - TGTGCCAGCAGTGACTCTACAGGACTAACAGATACGCAGTATTTT CASSDSTGLTDTQYF
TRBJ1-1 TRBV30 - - TGTGCCTGGAGTGTCGGGGAGGGCACTGAAGCTTTCTTT CAWSVGEGTEAFF
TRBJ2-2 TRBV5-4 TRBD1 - TGTGCCAGCAGCTTGGGTGCGGACAGGGTCACCGGGGAGCTGTTTTTT CASSLGADRVTGELFF
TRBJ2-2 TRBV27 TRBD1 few TGTGCCAGCAGGGAACCACAGGGGGCGTTTACCGGGGAGCTGTTTTTT CASREPQGAFTGELFF
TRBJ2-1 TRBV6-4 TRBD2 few TGTGCCAGCAAAAGGACTAGCGGGGTAAATGAGCAGTTCTTC CASKRTSGVNEQFF
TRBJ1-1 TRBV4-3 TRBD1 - TGCGCCAGCAGCCAAGAAGCAGGGGGTAACACTGAAGCTTTCTTT CASSQEAGGNTEAFF